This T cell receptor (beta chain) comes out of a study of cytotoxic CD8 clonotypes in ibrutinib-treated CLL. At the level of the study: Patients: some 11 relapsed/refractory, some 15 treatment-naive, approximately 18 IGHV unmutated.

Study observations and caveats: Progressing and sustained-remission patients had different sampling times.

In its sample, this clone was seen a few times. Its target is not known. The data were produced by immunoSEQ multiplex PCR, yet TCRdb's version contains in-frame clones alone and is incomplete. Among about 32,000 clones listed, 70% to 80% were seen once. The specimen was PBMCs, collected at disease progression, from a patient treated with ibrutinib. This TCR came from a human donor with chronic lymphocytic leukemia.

This CDR3 reads CASRDRLDNQPQHF. The CDR3, as DNA: TGTGCCAGCAGGGACAGGTTGGACAATCAGCCCCAGCATTTT. The J gene is TRBJ1-5, the V gene TRBV27; 7 nucleotides agree with TRBD1. Germline V gene lookup returns CDR1 MNHEY and CDR2 SMNVEV (reference sequence). The V and J ends lost 6 bases and 3 bases, in that order; junction bases with no gene match: 5. This CDR3 region has 14 residues.